These 10 T cell receptor beta chains were sequenced from one sample in a study of shared clonotypes between healthy human individuals. Libraries were prepared by immunoSEQ multiplex PCR; TCRdb keeps only in-frame clonotypes and omits some of them. The data show 550,000 to 800,000 clones, with 90% seen just once and about a third held by the top ten. Sequenced input: memory CD8+ T cells from PBMCs. Subset indicated: CD45RO+ cells pooled with CCR7-negative TemRA cells. These receptors were taken from a man aged 18 to 29 in good health. Some clones in this sample may be carry-over from other donors' samples.

The chain joins TRBV6-6 to TRBJ2-7; D is perhaps TRBD1 (8 bases). The CDR3 loop spans 16 amino acids. Germline CDR1 is MNHNY and CDR2 is SVGAGI (reference sequence). The V and J ends lost 0 bases and 0 bases respectively, with 12 bases between them. The CDR3 coding sequence is TGTGCCAGCAGTTACTCACAGGGGGGGGACTCCTACGAGCAGTACTTC. Translated, it gives CASSYSQGGDSYEQYF.

This rearrangement joins TRBV27 to TRBJ1-2; perhaps TRBD1 as D (6 bases). The CDR3 extends over 14 amino acids. Germline lookup yields CDR1 MNHEY and CDR2 SMNVEV (reference sequence). V lost 3 bases, J lost 3 bases, and 11 bases lay in between. CDR3 residues: CASSLGAGDYGYTF. The CDR3 region has the DNA TGTGCCAGCAGTTTGGGGGCCGGGGACTATGGCTACACCTTC.

The chain links TRBV28 to TRBJ2-7; D not certain. In germline, CDR1 is MDHEN, CDR2 SYDVKM. V was pared by 4 bases and J by 4 bases, with 11 bases between. The CDR3 covers 13 residues. The CDR3 sequence: CASSSNEVYEQYF. CDR3 coding DNA: TGTGCCAGCAGTTCAAATGAGGTGTACGAGCAGTACTTC.

J is TRBJ2-1 and V is TRBV5-4; TRBD2 aligns across 10 bases. The germline gives CDR1 SGHNT, CDR2 YYREEE (reference sequence). V lost 4 bases and J lost 5; bases outside the gene matches: 3. The CDR3 extends over 14 amino acids. The CDR3 nucleotides read TGTGCCAGCAGCCCCGGACTAGCGGACAATGAGCAGTTCTTC. As protein: CASSPGLADNEQFF.

V is TRBV19 and J is TRBJ2-7, with D hard to call. The germline V and J ends were trimmed by 5 bases and 2 bases, with 10 bases remaining between them. The CDR3 sequence is 13 residues long. Germline CDR1 and CDR2: LNHDA and SQIVND (reference sequence). In DNA form, the CDR3 reads TGTGCCAGTAGTTGGGGTGGAGCCTACGAGCAGTACTTC. Its translation is CASSWGGAYEQYF.

The chain is built from TRBV6-5 and TRBJ2-7, with unresolved D. Per the germline V gene, CDR1 is MNHEY and CDR2 is SVGAGI. The CDR3 consists of 15 residues. V was cut by 0 bases and J by 8 bases, with 17 bases left in between. The CDR3 DNA reads as TGTGCCAGCAGTTACTCTGACGGCGGCCCAACTAAGCAGTACTTC. It specifies CASSYSDGGPTKQYF.

This clone showed up just once. V usage is TRBV19 and J usage is TRBJ1-1; weak D call: TRBD1 (5 bases). The germline gives CDR1 LNHDA, CDR2 SQIVND (reference sequence). The CDR3 totals 14 residues. The V end was cut by 1 base, the J end by 3 bases, with 9 bases between. As DNA, the CDR3 is TGTGCCAGTAGTATAGGAGGGGTCGACACTGAAGCTTTCTTT. This translates into CASSIGGVDTEAFF.

Here the CDR3 DNA reads TGTGCCAGCAGCCCCACCCGGCTAGCGGGGGGGGCTGCCCGGGAGCTGTTTTTT. This translates into CASSPTRLAGGAARELFF. The chain is built from TRBV7-9 and TRBJ2-2, with TRBD2 matching 12 bases. This CDR3 region has 18 residues. The ends lost 5 bases at V and 9 bases at J; junction bases unmatched: 16. Germline CDR1 and CDR2: SEHNR and FQNEAQ (reference sequence).

This chain links TRBV18 with TRBJ2-7, with D possibly matching TRBD1 (6 bases). The germline V gene has CDR1 KGHSH and CDR2 LQKENI. The V end was cut by 0 bases, the J end by 4 bases, with 19 bases between. The CDR3 runs 17 residues. CDR3 in DNA: TGTGCCAGCTCACCACCGGGGTTGGCAGGGGTGCTATACGAGCAGTACTTC. Protein: CASSPPGLAGVLYEQYF.

This chain uses TRBV11-2 with TRBJ2-7, with 8 nucleotides matching TRBD2. V trimming: 4 bases; J trimming: 3 bases; junction bases outside the gene matches: 8. Germline CDR1 reads SGHAT; CDR2 reads FQNNGV. This CDR3 has 15 amino acids. CDR3 sequence reads: CASSSGTSLVYEQYF. For the CDR3, the DNA is TGTGCCAGCAGCTCGGGGACTAGTCTGGTCTACGAGCAGTACTTC. The variable domain in full, completed from reference TRBV11-2 and TRBJ2-7, reads EAGVAQSPRYKIIEKRQSVAFWCNPISGHATLYWYQQILGQGPKLLIQFQNNGVVDDSQLPKDRFSAERLKGVDSTLKIQPAKLEDSAVYLCASSSGTSLVYEQYFGPGTRLTVT.